The 25 T cell receptor beta chains in this list originate from one sample, sequenced in a study of CD4 T cells in relation to SARS-CoV-2 and coronaviruses. Antigens of these TCRs are unknown. Unexposed donor CD4+ T cells date from about 2011-2018, before the COVID-19 pandemic. The cells were cultured for about ten days before CD4+ T cells were isolated. The data were produced by immunoSEQ multiplex PCR, yet TCRdb's version contains in-frame clones alone and is incomplete. The sample yields some 29,000 clones, around two thirds seen once. What was sequenced was CD4+ T cells from PBMCs, cultured in vitro. The receptors were gathered from a human donor in good health.

The CDR3 region is CASSLGGGGSYEQYF. The DNA of the CDR3 is TGTGCCAGCAGCTTAGGAGGCGGAGGCTCCTACGAGCAGTACTTC. The V call is TRBV7-2, the J call TRBJ2-7; a weak D match, TRBD2 (5 bases). The V end lost 1 base, the J end lost 0 bases, and 10 bases lay between the germline ends. Germline-derived CDR1 and CDR2 are SGHTA and FQGNSA. The CDR3 runs to 15 residues.

V and J are TRBV7-8 and TRBJ2-1; TRBD2 aligns across 8 bases. The germline CDR1 and CDR2 sequences are SGHVS and FQNEAQ. The CDR3 loop spans 17 amino acids. V gave up 1 base and J gave up 6 bases; unmatched junction bases: 11. CDR3 nucleotides: TGTGCCAGCAGCTTAGTTGGGGGGACTAGGTCCCGCAATGAGCAGTTCTTC. Its protein product is CASSLVGGTRSRNEQFF.

The V gene is TRBV6-6, the J gene TRBJ2-7; D is undetermined. The CDR3 is 12 amino acids. The V end lost 2 bases, the J end lost 5 bases, and 7 bases lay between the germline ends. The germline CDR1 and CDR2 sequences are MNHNY and SVGAGI (reference sequence). CDR3 in DNA: TGTGCCAGCAGTTACGGTTTCCACGAGCAGTACTTC. Translation: CASSYGFHEQYF.

V and J are TRBV5-4 and TRBJ2-7; a possible D gene is TRBD1 (6 bases). This CDR3 is built from 15 residues. Trimming took 2 bases from V and 0 from J, leaving 12 bases between them. CDR1 is SGHNT and CDR2 is YYREEE in the germline V gene (reference sequence). CDR3 loop: CASSFDRPLSYEQYF. The CDR3, as DNA: TGTGCCAGCAGCTTCGACAGGCCCCTCTCCTACGAGCAGTACTTC. The complete variable domain, with remaining parts taken from reference TRBV5-4 and TRBJ2-7, reads ETGVTQSPTHLIKTRGQQVTLRCSSQSGHNTVSWYQQALGQGPQFIFQYYREEENGRGNFPPRFSGLQFPNYSSELNVNALELDDSALYLCASSFDRPLSYEQYFGPGTRLTVT.

The chain uses TRBV5-1 and TRBJ1-3; possible D gene TRBD1, 5 bases. Germline V lookup: CDR1 SGHRS, CDR2 YFSETQ. Trimming removed 4 bases at V and 0 bases at J, with 14 bases between. This CDR3 region has 16 residues. The CDR3 reads CASSTGLQASGNTIYF. The CDR3 DNA follows: TGCGCCAGCAGCACGGGGCTACAGGCCTCTGGAAACACCATATATTTT.

Here the CDR3 DNA reads TGTGCCAGCAGCCAACAGGGTGTGGGAGAAAAACTGTTTTTT. This sequence encodes CASSQQGVGEKLFF. This chain connects TRBV3-1 (or the pseudogene TRBV3-2) to TRBJ1-4; D may be TRBD1 (5 bases). Trimming removed 2 bases from V and 8 bases from J, with 12 bases in between. This CDR3 contains 14 residues. The V gene's germline CDR1 is LGHDT and CDR2 YNNKEL (reference sequence).

This chain joins TRBV4-3 and TRBJ2-1; 8 bases are a match to TRBD1. Germline CDR1 is LGHNA and CDR2 is YSLEER. Trimming cost V 0 bases and J 4 bases; bases outside gene matches: 2. The CDR3 is made up of 15 amino acids. CDR3 region: CASSQDHRGYNEQFF. The CDR3 DNA is TGCGCCAGCAGCCAAGACCACAGGGGGTACAATGAGCAGTTCTTC.

This clone was detected once. The V and J genes are TRBV4-3 and TRBJ1-2, with D perhaps TRBD1 (5 bases). CDR1 is LGHNA, CDR2 YSLEER, per germline. Trimming removed 0 bases from V and 8 bases from J, with 16 bases in between. This CDR3 is built from 15 residues. CDR3 DNA: TGCGCCAGCAGCCAAGAAGCCAGGGCCCCAACGGGCTACACCTTC. Its translation is CASSQEARAPTGYTF.

The chain joins TRBV5-6 to TRBJ1-1; 7 nucleotides match TRBD1. The V gene's germline CDR1 is SGHDT and CDR2 YYEEEE. V dropped 3 bases and J dropped 4; count of bases not matched to a gene: 15. CDR3 size: 17 residues. The CDR3 DNA sequence: TGTGCCAGCAGCTGGGGGCCGGTGACAGGGCCCGGCACTGAAGCTTTCTTT. It translates to CASSWGPVTGPGTEAFF.

The rearrangement uses TRBV15 and TRBJ2-3; 7 bases align to TRBD1. V lost 1 base, J lost 6 bases, and 4 bases stayed unmatched. The CDR3 sequence is 14 residues long. Germline V gene lookup returns CDR1 LNHNV and CDR2 YYDKDF (reference sequence). DNA for the CDR3: TGTGCCACCAGCAGAGGCCAGGGGGTCGATACGCAGTATTTT. It is translated as CATSRGQGVDTQYF. Looking up the rest from reference TRBV15 and TRBJ2-3 gives the full variable domain: DAMVIQNPRYQVTQFGKPVTLSCSQTLNHNVMYWYQQKSSQAPKLLFHYYDKDFNNEADTPDNFQSRRPNTSFCFLDIRSPGLGDTAMYLCATSRGQGVDTQYFGPGTRLTVL.

The genes are TRBV19 and TRBJ1-1; TRBD1 agrees at 11 bases. The CDR3 has 15 residues. V trimming: 6 bases; J trimming: 6 bases; junction bases outside the gene matches: 9. Germline values: CDR1 LNHDA, CDR2 SQIVND (reference sequence). DNA of the CDR3: TGTGCCAGTAGGGCGCCGGGACAGGGGGAATCTGAAGCTTTCTTT. It specifies CASRAPGQGESEAFF. The full variable domain, in which reference TRBV19 and TRBJ1-1 provide the parts outside the CDR3, is DGGITQSPKYLFRKEGQNVTLSCEQNLNHDAMYWYRQDPGQGLRLIYYSQIVNDFQKGDIAEGYSVSREKKESFPLTVTSAQKNPTAFYLCASRAPGQGESEAFFGQGTRLTVV.

The rearrangement uses TRBV30 and TRBJ2-4, with a weak D call TRBD1 (6 bases). The CDR3 covers 13 residues. V gave up 0 bases and J gave up 7 bases, with 10 bases separating them. Germline CDR1 GTSNPN, CDR2 SVGIG (reference sequence). The CDR3 loop reads CAWSVLQGNIQYF. CDR3 DNA: TGTGCCTGGAGTGTACTCCAGGGGAACATTCAGTACTTC. Supplemented by reference TRBV30 and TRBJ2-4, the full variable domain reads SQTIHQWPATLVQPVGSPLSLECTVEGTSNPNLYWYRQAAGRGLQLLFYSVGIGQISSEVPQNLSASRPQDRQFILSSKKLLLSDSGFYLCAWSVLQGNIQYFGAGTRLSVL.

CDR3 protein: CASSLARRDTQYF. The CDR3 bases are TGTGCCAGCAGCTTGGCCAGGCGGGATACGCAGTATTTT. The chain joins TRBV5-6 to TRBJ2-3; D unresolved. V dropped 0 bases and J dropped 6 bases, with 8 bases sitting between them. The germline gives CDR1 SGHDT, CDR2 YYEEEE. The CDR3 is 13 amino acids. Full variable domain (remainder filled in from reference TRBV5-6 and TRBJ2-3): DAGVTQSPTHLIKTRGQQVTLRCSPKSGHDTVSWYQQALGQGPQFIFQYYEEEERQRGNFPDRFSGHQFPNYSSELNVNALLLGDSALYLCASSLARRDTQYFGPGTRLTVL.

The genes are TRBV9 and TRBJ2-1, with a possible D match to TRBD2 (5 bases). The CDR3 covers 16 residues. V lost 4 bases, J lost 7 bases, and 21 bases lay in between. Germline-derived CDR1 and CDR2 are SGDLS and YYNGEE. This chain's CDR3 is CASSLVGSGYMNEQFF. Written as DNA, the CDR3 is TGTGCCAGCAGCCTCGTTGGCTCGGGGTACATGAATGAGCAGTTCTTC.

The chain has TRBV28 and TRBJ1-2, with TRBD1 as a possible D gene (6 bases). V lost 4 bases to trimming and J lost 5 bases, with 17 bases between them. Looked up from germline, CDR1 is MDHEN and CDR2 is SYDVKM. This CDR3 is built from 15 residues. The CDR3: CASSSPGQTLYGYTF. The DNA for the CDR3 is TGTGCCAGCAGTTCGCCGGGACAAACGCTATATGGCTACACCTTC.

This chain connects TRBV9 to TRBJ1-1; D not resolved. Germline V CDR1 and CDR2: SGDLS, YYNGEE. V lost 6 bases to trimming and J lost 1 base, with 13 bases between them. There are 14 residues in the CDR3. The CDR3 sequence: CASTTDGQNTEAFF. The CDR3, as DNA: TGTGCCAGCACGACGGACGGGCAGAACACTGAAGCTTTCTTT.

The rearrangement links TRBV6-5 to TRBJ2-5, with 11 bases identical to TRBD1. V shed 6 bases and J 3 bases; nucleotides not matched to a gene: 6. The CDR3 contains 15 residues. The germline V gene encodes CDR1 MNHEY and CDR2 SVGAGI. The CDR3 region is CASSTRDRGKETQYF. DNA of the CDR3: TGTGCCAGCAGCACACGGGACAGGGGGAAAGAGACCCAGTACTTC.

V usage is TRBV4-1 and J usage is TRBJ2-7; D is possibly TRBD1 (5 bases). Germline V gene data show CDR1 as MGHRA and CDR2 as YSYEKL. With 3 bases removed from V and 6 bases from J, the gap between germline ends came to 9 bases. This CDR3 contains 12 residues. The chain's CDR3 is CASSQTVGEQYF. CDR3 coding DNA: TGCGCCAGCAGCCAGACAGTGGGCGAGCAGTACTTC.

The V and J genes are TRBV7-2 and TRBJ2-1, with D possibly being TRBD1 (5 bases). With 4 bases removed from V and 1 base from J, the gap between germline ends came to 14 bases. The germline CDR1 and CDR2 sequences are SGHTA and FQGNSA. CDR3 length equals 16 residues. In DNA, the CDR3 is TGTGCCAGCAGCTCCCCGTGGGGCCTATCCTACAATGAGCAGTTCTTC. As protein: CASSSPWGLSYNEQFF.

Written as DNA, the CDR3 is TGTGCCAGCAGCCCCCAGACAGGTTCCTACGAGCAGTACTTC. Protein product: CASSPQTGSYEQYF. This chain connects TRBV7-7 to TRBJ2-7; weak D call: TRBD1 (6 bases). Germline CDR1 and CDR2: SSHAT and FNYEAQ (reference sequence). The ends were cut back, 5 bases at V and 1 base at J, with 12 bases in the middle. CDR3 size: 14 residues.

The chain combines TRBV20-1 with TRBJ2-1, with 9 nucleotides matching TRBD2. V gave up 3 bases and J gave up 5 bases; unmatched junction bases: 5. From germline, CDR1 is DFQATT and CDR2 SNEGSKA (reference sequence). The CDR3 runs to 14 residues. CDR3 region: CSASMLAGNNEQFF. CDR3 nucleotides: TGCAGTGCTAGTATGCTAGCGGGGAACAATGAGCAGTTCTTC.

This clone was seen more than once but under ten times. The chain carries TRBV5-6 and TRBJ2-2, with 15 bases aligning to TRBD2. Germline-derived CDR1 and CDR2 are SGHDT and YYEEEE. This CDR3 is 19 amino acids long. With 2 bases clipped from V and 0 bases from J, the junction kept 5 bases outside the gene matches. The CDR3 reads CASSFPGLAGGANTGELFF. CDR3 coding DNA: TGTGCCAGCAGCTTCCCGGGACTAGCGGGGGGCGCGAACACCGGGGAGCTGTTTTTT. Full variable domain (missing parts from reference TRBV5-6 and TRBJ2-2): DAGVTQSPTHLIKTRGQQVTLRCSPKSGHDTVSWYQQALGQGPQFIFQYYEEEERQRGNFPDRFSGHQFPNYSSELNVNALLLGDSALYLCASSFPGLAGGANTGELFFGEGSRLTVL.

The V gene is TRBV6-5, the J gene TRBJ2-7; 11 bases are a match to TRBD1. Trimming at V came to 7 bases and at J to 5 bases, leaving 10 bases not matched to a gene. The CDR3 consists of 15 residues. In germline, CDR1 is MNHEY, CDR2 SVGAGI. CDR3 region: CASNPAGQGANEQYF. CDR3 coding DNA: TGTGCCAGCAACCCCGCCGGACAGGGGGCAAACGAGCAGTACTTC.

This sequence joins TRBV4-1 and TRBJ2-7; D might be TRBD1 (5 bases). The V gene's germline CDR1 is MGHRA and CDR2 YSYEKL. Trimming took off 4 bases at V and 4 bases at J, with 14 bases between the two ends. The CDR3 extends over 14 amino acids. The CDR3 nucleotides are TGCGCCAGCAGCCCGCCCCAGGGTCTTTACGAGCAGTACTTC. Translated, it gives CASSPPQGLYEQYF.

This rearrangement joins TRBV7-2 to TRBJ2-1; TRBD2 agrees at 7 bases. CDR1 SGHTA and CDR2 FQGNSA come from the germline V gene. Unmatched junction bases numbered 8, after V lost 5 bases and J lost 1 base. This CDR3 comprises 16 residues. CDR3 bases: TGTGCCAGCAGCCCTTCGACTAGCTTATCCTACAATGAGCAGTTCTTC. Amino acid sequence: CASSPSTSLSYNEQFF.